What follows is one T cell receptor (beta chain) and its context. The antigen is not known. Distinct nucleotide sequences in the sample also encode this CDR3. This record comes from a study of cytomegalovirus exposure and HLA in healthy donors. Study-wide points: Beyond CMV serostatus, there was no information to go on about immune exposure.

The PCR had 60 Vbeta and 13 Jbeta primers. TCRdb keeps only in-frame clones here, not all; method: immunoSEQ multiplex PCR. The profile shows some 140,000 clones, more than 70% of them singletons. The length of the CDR3 is 15 residues. V lost 3 bases and J lost 5; bases outside the gene matches: 2. Germline V gene sequence: CDR1 LNHDA, CDR2 SQIVND (reference sequence). The sequenced sample was PBMCs. The chain combines TRBV19 with TRBJ2-2; 11 bases fit TRBD2. The clonotype originates from a male donor in good health and CMV-seropositive. CDR3 in amino acids: CASSISGRGTGELFF. CDR3 bases: TGTGCCAGTAGTATTAGCGGGAGGGGGACCGGGGAGCTGTTTTTT. The whole variable domain, remainder taken from reference TRBV19 and TRBJ2-2, is DGGITQSPKYLFRKEGQNVTLSCEQNLNHDAMYWYRQDPGQGLRLIYYSQIVNDFQKGDIAEGYSVSREKKESFPLTVTSAQKNPTAFYLCASSISGRGTGELFFGEGSRLTVL.